The TCR beta chain under discussion was sequenced for a study of T cell changes during pregnancy in multiple sclerosis. The length of the CDR3 is 15 residues. CDR1 and CDR2 from the germline V gene are MNHEY and SMNVEV (reference sequence). The V and J ends lost 0 bases and 5 bases respectively, with 10 bases between them. Produced via immunoSEQ multiplex PCR; TCRdb's table is partial and in-frame only. The data hold about 18,000 clones, with approximately 90% observed a single time. The source is a female donor in good health, enrolled as a control in a pregnancy study. V gene TRBV27 combines with J gene TRBJ2-2; weak D call: TRBD1 (5 bases). Sequenced material: CD4+ T cells from peripheral blood mononuclear cells, taken in the first trimester of pregnancy. Written as DNA, the CDR3 is TGTGCCAGCAGTTTATCTACTTCAGGGACCGGGGAGCTGTTTTTT. This sequence encodes CASSLSTSGTGELFF.